This T cell receptor beta chain appears in the sequencing data of a study of T-cell memory formation after mild COVID-19. Overall study context: Clusters of TCRs were largely donor specific.

On this clonotype itself: Its antigen is currently unknown.

Findings and caveats of the study: Confirmation of SARS-CoV-2 specificity was lacking for second-wave clones peaking day 37.

Germline V gene sequence: CDR1 SGHAT, CDR2 FQNNGV. V shed 1 base and J 4 bases; nucleotides not matched to a gene: 8. The CDR3 length is 17 residues. 5'RACE primed at constant segments yielded TCR alpha and TCR beta cDNA libraries bearing sample barcodes and UMIs. Each CDR3 protein is one row after TCRdb ran MiXCR on the 5' RACE reads. The sample lists 580,000 or so distinct CDR3 sequences, roughly 17% seen once, with roughly 8% in the top ten. V and J are TRBV11-2 and TRBJ2-1, with TRBD2 matching 9 bases. The clonotype was recovered from an adult woman who had mild COVID-19 (a few samples of this study predate the infection). Cell type and time point are not known. The source material was PBMCs or a T cell subset sorted from them (not recorded which). This CDR3 reads CASSLVGVAGVYNEQFF. CDR3 DNA sequence: TGTGCCAGCAGCTTAGTGGGGGTAGCGGGGGTTTACAATGAGCAGTTCTTC.